Presented here are 3 T cell receptor beta chains from one specimen sequenced in a study of response to subunit inactivated influenza vaccine. TCRdb ran MiXCR on the RT-PCR reads and lists one entry per CDR3 protein. The sample consists of roughly 650,000 distinct CDR3 sequences, around 15% of them appearing once. Sample: PBMCs from blood, taken 14 to 15 days before vaccination. The receptors derive from a man aged 45-65 years who received an inactivated influenza vaccine.

The table lists this clonotype with a few counts. A much more abundant neighbour one base away suggests this may be a read error. The J gene is TRBJ1-5, the V gene TRBV6-6, with D uncertain. V lost 7 bases and J lost 0, with 7 bases in between. Looked up from germline, CDR1 is MNHNY and CDR2 is SVGAGI (reference sequence). The CDR3 runs 13 residues. The CDR3 region has the DNA TGTGCCAGCAACCAAGATAGCAATCAGCCCCAGCATTTT. Translated: CASNQDSNQPQHF.

This chain uses TRBV25-1 with TRBJ2-1; tentatively, D is TRBD1 (8 bases). CDR3 length: 14 amino acids. CDR1 and CDR2 from the germline V gene are MGHDK and SYGVNS. The ends were cut back, 7 bases at V and 7 bases at J, with 17 bases in the middle. The DNA of the CDR3 is TGTGCCAGCACCCAGGGGGCGCGGGGGAATGAGCAGTTCTTC. As protein: CASTQGARGNEQFF.

This clonotype was found a few times. This chain joins TRBV30 and TRBJ2-7; no clear D gene. The CDR3 sequence is 12 residues long. CDR1 and CDR2 (germline): GTSNPN, SVGIG (reference sequence). Trimming pared 1 base from V and 3 bases from J, leaving 7 bases between. CDR3: CAWSGEVYEQYF. CDR3 coding DNA: TGTGCCTGGAGTGGTGAAGTCTACGAGCAGTACTTC.